Below, 13 T cell receptor beta chains from the same sample are listed, as sequenced in a study of post-analysis software for immune sequencing data. Study-wide findings and caveats: Roughly five TRBV segments, including TRBV5-6, TRBV5-1 and TRBV20-1, were more frequent in patients than controls.

These receptors' antigens are unknown. Each TCR beta cDNA library carried unique molecular identifiers. TCRdb fed the PCR reads into MiXCR, producing one record per CDR3 protein. Of about 770,000 distinct CDR3 sequences in the sample, under 60% were seen once. The sequencing input was blood. Source of these receptors: a girl aged 10-17 years with multiple sclerosis.

This clonotype has just a few counts. The chain uses TRBV29-1 and TRBJ1-2; 9 bases align to TRBD1. Losses at the gene ends were 6 bases for V and 6 bases for J; bases not matched to a gene: 5. The CDR3 length is 12 residues. CDR1 SQVTM and CDR2 ANQGSEA come from the germline V gene. CDR3 DNA sequence: TGCAGCGTGGAGGGACAGGGTAATGGCTACACCTTC. Its translation: CSVEGQGNGYTF.

This clonotype was recorded a few times. V is TRBV7-9 and J is TRBJ2-1; TRBD2 is a possible D gene (6 bases). This CDR3 has 15 amino acids. Germline assignment: CDR1 SEHNR and CDR2 FQNEAQ (reference sequence). V was shortened by 5 bases and J by 8 bases, with 19 bases between the two germline ends. The CDR3 is CASSPRREGRDEQFF. The CDR3 DNA reads TGTGCCAGCAGCCCCCGGCGGGAAGGGAGAGATGAGCAGTTCTTC.

The chain combines TRBV29-1 with TRBJ1-2, with a tentative D call TRBD1 (5 bases). The CDR3 consists of 14 residues. CDR1 is SQVTM, CDR2 ANQGSEA, per germline. Trimming took off 4 bases at V and 3 bases at J, with 15 bases between the two ends. DNA for the CDR3: TGCAGCGTTGCCGCAGGGAGGGAGGACTATGGCTACACCTTC. It yields the protein CSVAAGREDYGYTF.

This clonotype showed up just a few times. This chain uses TRBV29-1 with TRBJ1-5; 7 positions agree with TRBD1. V lost 7 bases and J lost 5; bases outside the gene matches: 8. This CDR3 has 13 residues. The V gene's germline CDR1 is SQVTM and CDR2 ANQGSEA. The CDR3 region is CSAGDSGDQPQHF. CDR3 nucleotide sequence: TGCAGCGCCGGGGACAGCGGAGATCAGCCCCAGCATTTT.

This chain joins TRBV2 and TRBJ2-5, with TRBD1 as a possible D gene (7 bases). Germline CDR1 reads SNHLY; CDR2 reads FYNNEI. The CDR3 sequence is 15 residues long. The germline V and J ends were trimmed by 7 bases and 2 bases, with 17 bases remaining between them. This chain's CDR3 is CASTEQGGQQETQYF. The CDR3 DNA follows: TGTGCCAGCACCGAGCAGGGGGGCCAACAAGAGACCCAGTACTTC.

J is TRBJ2-3 and V is TRBV28; 9 bases align to TRBD1. Trimming removed 6 bases from V and 3 bases from J; junction bases left unmatched: 10. This CDR3 has 16 amino acids. Germline V gene sequence: CDR1 MDHEN, CDR2 SYDVKM. The DNA for the CDR3 is TGTGCCAGCAGCTTGATTTTGGGACAGGGTACAGATACGCAGTATTTT. Its protein is CASSLILGQGTDTQYF.

This clonotype was found a few times. The chain is built from TRBV29-1 and TRBJ2-1; D call uncertain. The V end lost 3 bases, the J end lost 6 bases, and 9 bases lay between the germline ends. CDR3 length equals 12 residues. Germline CDR1 and CDR2: SQVTM and ANQGSEA. For the CDR3, the DNA is TGCAGCGTTGATTTACGAACCAATGAGCAGTTCTTC. Its translation: CSVDLRTNEQFF.

The chain uses TRBV7-8 and TRBJ1-5; D gene ambiguous. The CDR3 sequence is 16 residues long. Germline V lookup: CDR1 SGHVS, CDR2 FQNEAQ. With 0 bases removed from V and 3 bases from J, the gap between germline ends came to 12 bases. The CDR3 bases are TGTGCCAGCAGCTTAGCGCCGACCGACGTCAATCAGCCCCAGCATTTT. Translation gives CASSLAPTDVNQPQHF.

This clonotype came up a few times. The chain uses TRBV27 and TRBJ2-5; 8 bases line up with TRBD1. V was clipped by 6 bases and J by 2 bases; unmatched bases: 8. The germline gives CDR1 MNHEY, CDR2 SMNVEV (reference sequence). This CDR3 spans 15 amino acids. The CDR3 sequence: CASRRTGSHQETQYF. CDR3 coding DNA: TGTGCCAGCAGAAGGACAGGGTCACATCAAGAGACCCAGTACTTC.

This chain connects TRBV12-3 or TRBV12-4 to TRBJ2-5, with 11 nucleotides matching TRBD1. Germline trimming cut 6 bases from V and 5 bases from J; bases unmatched to any gene: 11. The CDR3 contains 16 residues. This chain's CDR3 is CASSRSGTGGTETQYF. The CDR3 DNA is TGTGCCAGCAGCCGATCCGGGACAGGGGGGACTGAGACCCAGTACTTC.

The J gene is TRBJ2-1, the V gene TRBV20-1, with unresolved D. Trimming took off 6 bases at V and 3 bases at J, with 15 bases between the two ends. CDR1 and CDR2 (germline): DFQATT, SNEGSKA (reference sequence). The CDR3 length is 14 residues. CDR3 DNA sequence: TGCAGTGCCAAGACGGATAAGGGCTACAATGAGCAGTTCTTC. As protein: CSAKTDKGYNEQFF.

The CDR3 here is CASRTRSYEQYF. Written as DNA, the CDR3 is TGTGCCAGCAGAACACGATCCTACGAGCAGTACTTC. This chain joins TRBV27 and TRBJ2-7; the D is unclear. V was clipped by 6 bases and J by 1 base, with 7 bases between them. The CDR3 consists of 12 residues. Germline V gene data show CDR1 as MNHEY and CDR2 as SMNVEV (reference sequence).

A word on this clonotype: At one of its ends the junction is not consistent with the germline gene, which may arise from a read error. V gene TRBV20-1 combines with J gene TRBJ2-5; D may be TRBD2 (6 bases). TRBJ2-7 explains the end of the DNA better; the J call may be wrong. This CDR3 comprises 14 residues. CDR1 and CDR2 (germline): DFQATT, SNEGSKA (reference sequence). DNA of the CDR3: TGCAGTGCTAAAAAAGCGGGTTTCTCCTGCGAGCAGTACTTC. The encoded protein is CSAKKAGFSCEQYF.